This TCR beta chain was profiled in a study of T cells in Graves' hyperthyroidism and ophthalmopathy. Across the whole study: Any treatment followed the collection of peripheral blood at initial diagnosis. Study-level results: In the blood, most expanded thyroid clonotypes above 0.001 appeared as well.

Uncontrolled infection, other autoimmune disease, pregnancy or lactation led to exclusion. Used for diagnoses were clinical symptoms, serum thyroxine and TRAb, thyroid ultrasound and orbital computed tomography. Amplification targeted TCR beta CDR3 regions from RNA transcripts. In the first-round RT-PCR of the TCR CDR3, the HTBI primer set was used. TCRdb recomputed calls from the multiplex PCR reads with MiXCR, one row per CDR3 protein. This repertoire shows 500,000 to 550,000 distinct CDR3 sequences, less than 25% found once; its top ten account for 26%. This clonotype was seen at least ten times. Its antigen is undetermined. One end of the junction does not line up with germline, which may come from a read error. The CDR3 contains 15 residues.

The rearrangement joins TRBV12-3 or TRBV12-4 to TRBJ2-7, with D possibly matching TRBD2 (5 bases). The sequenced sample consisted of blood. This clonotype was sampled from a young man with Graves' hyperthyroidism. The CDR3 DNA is TGTGCCAGCGGTTTATTCGGGGTTAGGGCCTACGAGCAGTACTTC. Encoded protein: CASGLFGVRAYEQYF.